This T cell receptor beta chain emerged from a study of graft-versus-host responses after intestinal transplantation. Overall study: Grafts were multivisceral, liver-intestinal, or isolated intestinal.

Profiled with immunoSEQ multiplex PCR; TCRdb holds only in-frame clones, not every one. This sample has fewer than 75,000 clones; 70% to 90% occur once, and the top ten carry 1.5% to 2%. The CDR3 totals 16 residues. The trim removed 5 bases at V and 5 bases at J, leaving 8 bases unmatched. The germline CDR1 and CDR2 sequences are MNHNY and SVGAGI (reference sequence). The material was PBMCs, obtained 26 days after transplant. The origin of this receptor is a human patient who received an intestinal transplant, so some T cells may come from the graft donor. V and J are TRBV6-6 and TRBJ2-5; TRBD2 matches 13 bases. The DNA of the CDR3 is TGTGCCAGCAGTCCAGGACTAGCGGGGGTAGGGGAGACCCAGTACTTC. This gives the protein CASSPGLAGVGETQYF.